This TCR beta chain was found in a study of glioma-infiltrating T cells after dendritic cell vaccination. Study background: Samples are from glioblastoma patients in Phase I and II dendritic cell vaccine trials. Study findings and constraints: TCR clonality showed no direct relationship with survival.

The primer mix had 60 V beta and 13 J beta primers. Generated by immunoSEQ multiplex PCR, the TCRdb table keeps only in-frame clones and is missing some. In the table there are 70,000 to 100,000 clones, roughly four fifths of which are singletons. Points on this clone: No antigen is known for it.

There are 18 residues in the CDR3. From germline, CDR1 is SGDLS and CDR2 YYNGEE. V was clipped by 0 bases and J by 0 bases, with 16 bases between them. Described time point: after dendritic cell vaccination, including at tumor progression/relapse. The sequence came from a human donor with glioblastoma. The input for sequencing was blood, taken after dendritic cell vaccination. J is TRBJ2-1 and V is TRBV9; D not resolved. DNA of the CDR3: TGTGCCAGCAGCGTAGGCGGATCACTATCAAGCTCCTACAATGAGCAGTTCTTC. This gives the protein CASSVGGSLSSSYNEQFF.